Presented here are 13 T cell receptor beta chains from one specimen sequenced in a study of CD8 T cells in ankylosing spondylitis. Their antigens are not known. TCRdb recomputed calls from the 5' RACE reads with MiXCR, one row per CDR3 protein. The data hold under 950,000 distinct CDR3 sequences, with around 19% observed a single time. Overall study findings and caveats: One TCR beta motif, made up of seven to nine highly homologous variants, appeared characteristic of ankylosing spondylitis blood.

Material: blood, either unsorted or a sorted T cell fraction (not recorded which). The receptors come from a male donor with ankylosing spondylitis.

This clonotype has at least ten counts. The J gene is TRBJ1-1, the V gene TRBV5-1; D may be TRBD1 (5 bases). This CDR3 is 15 amino acids long. V shed 2 bases and J shed 0 bases, with 11 bases lying between them. CDR1 and CDR2 from the germline V gene are SGHRS and YFSETQ. CDR3 nucleotides: TGCGCCAGCAGCTTATCCACGGGGCTGAACACTGAAGCTTTCTTT. The encoded protein is CASSLSTGLNTEAFF.

The CDR3 here is CASSPRGGVSYEQYF. DNA of the CDR3: TGTGCCAGCAGCCCCAGGGGAGGGGTCTCCTACGAGCAGTACTTC. The rearrangement joins TRBV9 to TRBJ2-7, with D possibly TRBD2 on 7 matching bases. Germline-derived CDR1 and CDR2 are SGDLS and YYNGEE. V was cut by 4 bases and J by 0 bases, with 14 bases left in between. This CDR3 has 15 amino acids.

The chain couples TRBV7-9 to TRBJ2-1, with 8 bases that match TRBD2. The CDR3 loop spans 16 amino acids. Germline V gene lookup returns CDR1 SEHNR and CDR2 FQNEAQ (reference sequence). J was trimmed by 9 bases and V by 5 bases; bases with no gene match: 15. The CDR3 region is CASSTGLADILPEQFF. CDR3 in DNA: TGTGCCAGCAGCACTGGACTAGCAGACATACTGCCTGAGCAGTTCTTC.

This clonotype was observed a handful of times. The V call is TRBV11-2, the J call TRBJ2-5, with TRBD2 as a possible D gene (6 bases). Germline V CDR1 and CDR2: SGHAT, FQNNGV. Trimming removed 4 bases from V and 4 bases from J, with 16 bases in between. The CDR3 totals 15 residues. CDR3 residues: CASSSRDPLGETQYF. The CDR3, as DNA: TGTGCCAGCAGCTCGCGGGATCCCCTGGGAGAGACCCAGTACTTC.

This clonotype was seen only a few times. The chain has TRBV13 and TRBJ2-1; 11 bases agree with TRBD2. V gave up 7 bases and J gave up 9 bases; unmatched junction bases: 5. CDR1 and CDR2 (germline): PRHDT, FYEKMQ (reference sequence). The CDR3 is 13 residues long. CDR3 nucleotides: TGTGCCAGCACTCTTAGCGGGAGGGTTGAGCAGTTCTTC. This gives the protein CASTLSGRVEQFF.

This sequence joins TRBV30 and TRBJ2-7; D remains ambiguous. CDR1 is GTSNPN, CDR2 SVGIG, per germline (reference sequence). The CDR3 runs 14 residues. V was pared by 3 bases and J by 3 bases, with 15 bases between. Here the CDR3 DNA reads TGTGCCTGGAGACCATCTACAGTGATCTACGAGCAGTACTTC. Its translation is CAWRPSTVIYEQYF.

This clonotype has only a few counts. This chain joins TRBV20-1 and TRBJ1-5; 8 bases are a match to TRBD1. Germline V gene data show CDR1 as DFQATT and CDR2 as SNEGSKA (reference sequence). The CDR3 sequence is 16 residues long. Trimming took 3 bases from V and 3 from J; bases not matched to a gene: 10. CDR3 in amino acids: CSASGTGRGINQPQHF. For the CDR3, the DNA is TGCAGTGCTAGTGGGACAGGCCGGGGGATCAATCAGCCCCAGCATTTT.

There are a few counts of this clonotype. The chain's CDR3 is CASSLTGESEQYF. DNA of the CDR3: TGTGCCAGCAGCCTCACAGGGGAGAGCGAGCAGTACTTC. V is TRBV7-9 and J is TRBJ2-7; 7 bases line up with TRBD1. The V segment lost 5 bases and the J segment 6 bases; nucleotides outside the gene matches: 7. Germline-derived CDR1 and CDR2 are SEHNR and FQNEAQ (reference sequence). The CDR3 totals 13 residues.

This clonotype was seen more than once but under ten times. The chain links TRBV4-1 to TRBJ2-2; D could derive from TRBD1 or TRBD2 (5 bases each). Looked up from germline, CDR1 is MGHRA and CDR2 is YSYEKL. V lost 4 bases and J lost 2, with 20 bases in between. The CDR3 runs 18 residues. The CDR3 protein is CASSRIAGTPLNTGELFF. CDR3 sequence (DNA): TGCGCCAGCAGCCGAATAGCCGGGACCCCATTAAACACCGGGGAGCTGTTTTTT.

This clonotype has a handful of counts. The chain couples TRBV6-6 to TRBJ1-4; 7 bases map to TRBD1. Germline CDR1 reads MNHNY; CDR2 reads SVGAGI (reference sequence). This CDR3 is 13 amino acids long. V shed 7 bases, J shed 8 bases, and the junction held 7 bases outside the gene matches. For the CDR3, the DNA is TGTGCCAGCAAGCTTCTGACAGGGGAAAAACTGTTTTTT. Amino acid sequence: CASKLLTGEKLFF.

In nucleotides, the CDR3 is TGTGCCAGCAGCATAACCGGGACTAGAGGCGGGGAGCTGTTTTTT. It specifies CASSITGTRGGELFF. This chain links TRBV4-2 with TRBJ2-2; 8 bases are shared with TRBD2. This CDR3 comprises 15 residues. Germline V gene sequence: CDR1 LGHNA, CDR2 YNFKEQ. V was pared by 5 bases and J by 7 bases, with 9 bases of the junction left unmatched.

This clonotype was observed at least ten times. This rearrangement joins TRBV30 to TRBJ2-3; possibly TRBD1 for D (6 bases). Germline CDR1 reads GTSNPN; CDR2 reads SVGIG (reference sequence). Trimming removed 7 bases from V and 5 bases from J, with 19 bases in between. The CDR3 sequence is 14 residues long. The CDR3 spells CAYQGLSVLDTQYF. The CDR3 nucleotides read TGTGCCTACCAGGGGTTGTCAGTTCTAGATACGCAGTATTTT.

This clonotype was counted only a few times. The V and J genes are TRBV12-3 or TRBV12-4 and TRBJ2-1; 7 bases align to TRBD2. The V gene end was trimmed by 3 bases and the J gene end by 5 bases; junction bases not matched to a gene: 10. There are 16 residues in the CDR3. Here the CDR3 reads CASSLPGGGTNNEQFF. In nucleotides, the CDR3 is TGTGCCAGCAGTTTGCCCGGCGGGGGTACCAACAATGAGCAGTTCTTC.